Presented here are 9 T cell receptor beta chains from one specimen sequenced in a study of T cells in Graves' hyperthyroidism and ophthalmopathy. Amplification targeted TCR beta CDR3 regions from RNA transcripts. The HTBI primer set drove a first-round RT-PCR of the TCR CDR3. TCRdb called the multiplex PCR reads again in MiXCR, with one record for every CDR3 protein. Of about 380,000 distinct CDR3 sequences in the sample, about a fifth were seen once. The sequencing input was blood. The receptors were gathered from a man younger than 35 with Graves' ophthalmopathy.

This clonotype was detected ten times or more. This chain joins TRBV6-1 and TRBJ1-2; D is uncertain. Trimming removed 1 base from V and 5 bases from J, with 14 bases in between. This CDR3 spans 15 amino acids. The germline gives CDR1 MNHNS, CDR2 SASEGT. Written as DNA, the CDR3 is TGTGCCAGCAGTGAAGGGCTCTCCTCGGGGTATGGCTACACCTTC. Translating it yields CASSEGLSSGYGYTF.

Concerning this clonotype: The junction does not match germline at one end; this may be a read error. The genes are TRBV6-5 and TRBJ2-1; D gene unclear. Germline V gene data show CDR1 as MNHEY and CDR2 as SVGAGI. This CDR3 region has 16 residues. The CDR3 nucleotides are TGTGCCAGCAGTGACTCGGGCGAATCCTCCTACAATGAGCAGTTCTTC. Translating gives CASSDSGESSYNEQFF.

The CDR3 nucleotides are TGTGCCAGCAGTGAAGGGACAGGCTTGAACACTGAAGCTTTCTTT. It codes for CASSEGTGLNTEAFF. The chain is built from TRBV2 and TRBJ1-1; the match to TRBD1 covers 7 bases. CDR1 and CDR2 (germline): SNHLY, FYNNEI. The CDR3 is made up of 15 amino acids. V lost 1 base to trimming and J lost 0 bases; unmatched junction nucleotides: 2.

The gene calls are TRBV7-6 and TRBJ1-1; weak D call: TRBD1 (5 bases). Germline V CDR1 and CDR2: SGHVS, FNYEAQ. V lost 6 bases to trimming and J lost 0 bases, with 11 bases between them. The CDR3 loop spans 14 amino acids. The CDR3 reads CASRTTAMNTEAFF. The CDR3 nucleotides are TGTGCCAGCAGGACGACAGCCATGAACACTGAAGCTTTCTTT.

CDR3 bases: TGCGCCAGCAGCACACGGACTAGCGGGGGGCGCGATACGCAGTATTTT. The encoded protein is CASSTRTSGGRDTQYF. J is TRBJ2-3 and V is TRBV4-1, with 14 bases matching TRBD2. The CDR3 consists of 16 residues. Trimming took 5 bases from V and 6 from J; bases not matched to a gene: 7. CDR1 and CDR2 (germline): MGHRA, YSYEKL.

This clonotype has a count of ten or more. The V gene is TRBV7-9, the J gene TRBJ1-1; no reliable D call. V lost 3 bases to trimming and J lost 0 bases, with 11 bases between them. Germline V gene lookup returns CDR1 SEHNR and CDR2 FQNEAQ (reference sequence). This CDR3 has 15 amino acids. The CDR3 region is CASSLDFGMNTEAFF. As DNA, the CDR3 is TGTGCCAGCAGCTTGGACTTCGGTATGAACACTGAAGCTTTCTTT.

This clonotype was observed a few times. This sequence joins TRBV4-1 and TRBJ1-6, with a possible D match to TRBD1 (5 bases). Germline CDR1 reads MGHRA; CDR2 reads YSYEKL. Trimming cost V 2 bases and J 7 bases, with 12 bases left between them. The CDR3 has 15 residues. CDR3 loop: CASSQPRERNSPLHF. For the CDR3, the DNA is TGCGCCAGCAGCCAACCCAGGGAGAGGAATTCACCCCTCCACTTT.

Only a few counts were recorded for this clonotype. The genes are TRBV6-1 and TRBJ2-7; 12 nucleotides align to TRBD2. The CDR3 runs to 15 residues. Germline trimming cut 5 bases from V and 2 bases from J; bases unmatched to any gene: 4. Germline loops: CDR1 MNHNS, CDR2 SASEGT. The CDR3: CASSPGLAGTYEQYF. As DNA, the CDR3 is TGTGCCAGCAGTCCCGGACTAGCGGGGACCTACGAGCAGTACTTC.

This clonotype was counted only a few times. The CDR3 DNA reads TGTGCCAGCAGTCCGCCCGACACTGAAGCTTTCTTT. Translating it yields CASSPPDTEAFF. The chain employs TRBV6-1 and TRBJ1-1; D ambiguous. Germline loops: CDR1 MNHNS, CDR2 SASEGT. The CDR3 sequence is 12 residues long. The ends were cut back, 5 bases at V and 3 bases at J, with 7 bases in the middle.